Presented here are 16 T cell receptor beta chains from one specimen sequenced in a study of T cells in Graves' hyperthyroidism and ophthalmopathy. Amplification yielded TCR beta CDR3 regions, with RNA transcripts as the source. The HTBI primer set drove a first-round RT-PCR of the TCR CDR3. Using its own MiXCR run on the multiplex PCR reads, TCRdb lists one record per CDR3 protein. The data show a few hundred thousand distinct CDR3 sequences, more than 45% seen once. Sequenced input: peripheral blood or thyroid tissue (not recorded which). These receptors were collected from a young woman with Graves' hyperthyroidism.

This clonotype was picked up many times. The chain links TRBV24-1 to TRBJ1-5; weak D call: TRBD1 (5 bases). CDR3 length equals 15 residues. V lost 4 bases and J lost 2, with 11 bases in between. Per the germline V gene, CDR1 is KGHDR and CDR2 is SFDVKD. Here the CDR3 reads CATSDTGTGNQPQHF. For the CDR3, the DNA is TGTGCCACCAGTGACACGGGGACTGGCAATCAGCCCCAGCATTTT.

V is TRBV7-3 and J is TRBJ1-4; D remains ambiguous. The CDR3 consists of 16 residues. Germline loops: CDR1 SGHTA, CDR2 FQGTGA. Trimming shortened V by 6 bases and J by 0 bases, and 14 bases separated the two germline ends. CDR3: CASSSPVGATNEKLFF. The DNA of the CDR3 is TGTGCCAGCAGTTCCCCCGTCGGTGCAACTAATGAAAAACTGTTTTTT.

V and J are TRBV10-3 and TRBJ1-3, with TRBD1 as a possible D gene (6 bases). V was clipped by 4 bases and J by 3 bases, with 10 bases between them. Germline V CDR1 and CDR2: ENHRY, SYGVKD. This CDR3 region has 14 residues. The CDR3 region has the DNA TGTGCCATCAGTGGGACAGACCTTGGAAACACCATATATTTT. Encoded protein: CAISGTDLGNTIYF.

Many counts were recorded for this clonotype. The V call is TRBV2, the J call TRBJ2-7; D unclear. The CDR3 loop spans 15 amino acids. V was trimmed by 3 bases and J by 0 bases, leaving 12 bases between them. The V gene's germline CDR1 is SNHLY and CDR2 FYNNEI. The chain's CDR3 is CASSDRQAASYEQYF. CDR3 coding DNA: TGTGCCAGCAGTGACCGCCAGGCCGCCTCCTACGAGCAGTACTTC.

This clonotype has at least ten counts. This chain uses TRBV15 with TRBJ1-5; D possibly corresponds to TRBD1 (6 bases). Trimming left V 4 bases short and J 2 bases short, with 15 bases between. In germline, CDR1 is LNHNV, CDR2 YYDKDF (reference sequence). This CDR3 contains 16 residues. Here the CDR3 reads CATSTRGAGGNQPQHF. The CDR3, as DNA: TGTGCCACCAGCACCCGAGGGGCAGGGGGCAATCAGCCCCAGCATTTT.

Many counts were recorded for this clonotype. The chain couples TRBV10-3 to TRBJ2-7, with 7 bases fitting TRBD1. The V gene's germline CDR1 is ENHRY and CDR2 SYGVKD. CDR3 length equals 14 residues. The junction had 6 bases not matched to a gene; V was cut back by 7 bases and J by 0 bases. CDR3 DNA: TGTGCCATCACCCGAGACAGGGACTCCTACGAGCAGTACTTC. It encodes CAITRDRDSYEQYF.

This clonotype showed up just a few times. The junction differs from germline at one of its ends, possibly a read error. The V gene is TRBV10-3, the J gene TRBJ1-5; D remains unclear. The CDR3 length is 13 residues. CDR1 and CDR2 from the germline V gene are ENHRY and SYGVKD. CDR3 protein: CASSLRYNQPQHF. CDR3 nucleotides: TGTGCCAGCAGTTTAAGGTACAATCAGCCCCAGCATTTT.

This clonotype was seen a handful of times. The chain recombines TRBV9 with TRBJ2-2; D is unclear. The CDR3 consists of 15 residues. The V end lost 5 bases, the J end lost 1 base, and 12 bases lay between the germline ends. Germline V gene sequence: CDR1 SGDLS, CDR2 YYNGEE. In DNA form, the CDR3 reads TGTGCCAGCAGGCCCCGACTGATGAACACCGGGGAGCTGTTTTTT. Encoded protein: CASRPRLMNTGELFF. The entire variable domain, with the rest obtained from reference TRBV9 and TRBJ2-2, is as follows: DSGVTQTPKHLITATGQRVTLRCSPRSGDLSVYWYQQSLDQGLQFLIQYYNGEERAKGNILERFSAQQFPDLHSELNLSSLELGDSALYFCASRPRLMNTGELFFGEGSRLTVL.

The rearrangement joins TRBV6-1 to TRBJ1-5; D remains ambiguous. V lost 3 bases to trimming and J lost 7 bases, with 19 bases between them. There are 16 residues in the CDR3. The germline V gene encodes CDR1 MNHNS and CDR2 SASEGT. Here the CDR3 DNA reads TGTGCCAGCAGTGATAACCCTGTCCAACCACCACAGCCCCAGCATTTT. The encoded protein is CASSDNPVQPPQPQHF.

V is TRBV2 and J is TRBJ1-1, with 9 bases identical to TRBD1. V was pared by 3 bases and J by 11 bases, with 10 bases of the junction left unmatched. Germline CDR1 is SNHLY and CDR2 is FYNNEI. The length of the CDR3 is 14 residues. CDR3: CASSDPGQGLRAFF. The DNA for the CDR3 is TGTGCCAGCAGTGACCCGGGACAGGGCCTGCGGGCTTTCTTT.

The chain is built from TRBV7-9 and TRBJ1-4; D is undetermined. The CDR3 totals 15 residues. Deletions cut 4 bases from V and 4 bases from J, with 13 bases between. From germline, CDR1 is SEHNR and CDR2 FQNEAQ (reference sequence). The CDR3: CASSSNPDHNEKLFF. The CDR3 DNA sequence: TGTGCCAGCAGCTCAAACCCGGATCATAATGAAAAACTGTTTTTT.

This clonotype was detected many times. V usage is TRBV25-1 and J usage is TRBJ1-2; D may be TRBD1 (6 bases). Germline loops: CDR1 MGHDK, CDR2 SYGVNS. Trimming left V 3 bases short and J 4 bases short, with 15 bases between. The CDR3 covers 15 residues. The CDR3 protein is CASSDNKGEFYGYTF. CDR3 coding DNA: TGTGCCAGCAGTGACAATAAGGGGGAATTCTATGGCTACACCTTC.

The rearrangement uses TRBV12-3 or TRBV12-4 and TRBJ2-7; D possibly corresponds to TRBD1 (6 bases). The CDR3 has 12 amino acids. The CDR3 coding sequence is TGTGCTAGTGGTTACAGGGTATACGAGCAGTACTTC. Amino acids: CASGYRVYEQYF.

CDR3 DNA sequence: TGTGCCAGCAGTGGACAGGGGGCTGATTCACCCCTCCACTTT. Translated, it gives CASSGQGADSPLHF. V usage is TRBV2 and J usage is TRBJ1-6, with 10 bases matching TRBD1. This CDR3 has 14 amino acids. The J segment lost 8 bases and the V segment lost 4 bases, leaving 2 bases of the junction unmatched. Germline V gene sequence: CDR1 SNHLY, CDR2 FYNNEI. Full variable domain (outside the CDR3, taken from reference TRBV2 and TRBJ1-6): EPEVTQTPSHQVTQMGQEVILRCVPISNHLYFYWYRQILGQKVEFLVSFYNNEISEKSEIFDDQFSVERPDGSNFTLKIRSTKLEDSAMYFCASSGQGADSPLHFGNGTRLTVT.

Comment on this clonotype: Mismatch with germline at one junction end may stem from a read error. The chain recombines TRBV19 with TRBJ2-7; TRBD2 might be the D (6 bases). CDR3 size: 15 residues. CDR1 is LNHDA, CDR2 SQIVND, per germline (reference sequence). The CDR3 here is CASSNSGTSSYEQYF. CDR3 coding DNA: TGTGCCAGCAGTAACAGTGGGACTTCCTCCTACGAGCAGTACTTC.

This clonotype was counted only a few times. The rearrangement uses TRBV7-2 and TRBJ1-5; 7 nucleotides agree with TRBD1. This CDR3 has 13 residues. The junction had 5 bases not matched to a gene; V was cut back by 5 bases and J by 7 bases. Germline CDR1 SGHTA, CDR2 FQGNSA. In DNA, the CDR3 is TGTGCCAGCAGCCGGGACAGTGAACAGCCCCAGCATTTT. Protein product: CASSRDSEQPQHF.